This TCR beta chain was obtained from a study of OX40 agonist ivuxolimab in advanced cancers. Study conclusions and caveats: CD4+ and CD8+ T cells in blood underwent clonal expansion by week 6 at 0.1 to 3.0 mg/kg.

Per germline, CDR1 SGHNT and CDR2 YYREEE (reference sequence). This CDR3 comprises 14 residues. Trimming stripped 5 bases from V and 4 bases from J, with 13 bases between. Method: immunoSEQ multiplex PCR; TCRdb's copy keeps in-frame clones and lacks some. The sample consists of tens of thousands of clones, more than 70% of them appearing once. About this clone itself: No antigen is known for it.

The rearrangement uses TRBV5-4 and TRBJ1-3; D not certain. This receptor was obtained from an adult with an advanced solid tumor such as melanoma, head and neck, liver or kidney cancer. Sequencing used CD4+ or CD8+ T cells sorted from blood, obtained in a trial of the OX40 agonist ivuxolimab. The CDR3 protein is CASRNGPAGNTIYF. The CDR3 coding sequence is TGTGCCAGCAGAAACGGTCCAGCGGGAAACACCATATATTTT.